This T cell receptor (beta chain) was recorded in a study of blood T cell repertoires in COVID-19. Study-level information: Whether acute or convalescent, the COVID-19 samples came from the United States, Italy and Spain. PBMCs, B-cell-depleted T cells, or T cells provided the cDNA or gDNA that made up the material.

This CDR3 has 16 amino acids. Trimming removed 3 bases from V and 0 bases from J, with 9 bases in between. From germline, CDR1 is ENHRY and CDR2 SYGVKD. Per the original data handling: It was from reference gene primer amplification that nucleated cell counts were estimated. Here immunoSEQ multiplex PCR was the method, and the copy in TCRdb shows in-frame clones only, minus some. D and trimming come from the DNA, and the V and J calls and clone size come from that table. The sample carries roughly 45,000 clones, about 82% recorded once. The chain uses TRBV10-3 and TRBJ1-6; no clear D. This TCR derives from a man aged 50 to 60 with active COVID-19. Specimen: peripheral blood. The CDR3 loop reads CAISDPGSSYNSPLHF. The CDR3 DNA sequence: TGTGCCATCAGTGATCCGGGGAGCTCCTATAATTCACCCCTCCACTTT.